The present T cell receptor (beta chain) was sequenced within a study of cytomegalovirus exposure and HLA in healthy donors. About the research overall: Early release data held some 79 million unique TCRs from HLA-typed donors. Study-wide findings and caveats: For most subjects, TCR beta sequences were reported to predict HLA-A and HLA-B alleles with accuracy. In an earlier analysis, most TCR beta V segments were productive about 87% or about 30% of the time. Follow-up analysis seemed to connect common viral pathogens with several of the most significant clusters identified.

The V and J ends lost 5 bases and 4 bases, in that order; junction bases with no gene match: 7. CDR3 length: 15 residues. The germline V gene encodes CDR1 LNHDA and CDR2 SQIVND (reference sequence). Details on this clone: The antigen is undetermined.

Amplification used 60 Vbeta primers and 13 Jbeta primers. Some clones are missing from TCRdb's copy, which holds only in-frame ones; the method was immunoSEQ multiplex PCR. The ten most abundant clones cover around 7.9% of a sample with 35,000 to 45,000 clones. Sequencing used PBMCs. The chain has TRBV19 and TRBJ1-4, with 7 bases lining up with TRBD1. This clonotype originated in a male donor in good health and CMV-seronegative. CDR3 region: CASSANRDSNEKLFF. The CDR3 coding sequence is TGTGCCAGTAGTGCCAACCGGGACAGTAATGAAAAACTGTTTTTT.